This T cell receptor beta chain was sequenced in a study of blood T cell repertoires in COVID-19. For the study at large: PBMCs, B-cell-depleted T cells, or T cells were the source of the cDNA or gDNA that made up the material.

Profiling relied on immunoSEQ multiplex PCR, and the TCRdb table lists in-frame clones only, not all of them. The repertoire consists of about 79,000 clones, with around 89% occurring once and the leading ten covering approximately 13%. This CDR3 has 15 residues. With 4 bases clipped from V and 5 bases from J, the junction kept 8 bases outside the gene matches. Germline V CDR1 and CDR2: LGHNA, YSLEER. This rearrangement joins TRBV4-3 to TRBJ1-1, with TRBD1 matching over 9 bases. The sample consisted of peripheral blood. The sequence was collected from a man in his 70s with active or convalescent COVID-19. CDR3 nucleotide sequence: TGCGCCAGCAGCCGGGACAGGGTAGTAAGGACTGAAGCTTTCTTT. Protein: CASSRDRVVRTEAFF.